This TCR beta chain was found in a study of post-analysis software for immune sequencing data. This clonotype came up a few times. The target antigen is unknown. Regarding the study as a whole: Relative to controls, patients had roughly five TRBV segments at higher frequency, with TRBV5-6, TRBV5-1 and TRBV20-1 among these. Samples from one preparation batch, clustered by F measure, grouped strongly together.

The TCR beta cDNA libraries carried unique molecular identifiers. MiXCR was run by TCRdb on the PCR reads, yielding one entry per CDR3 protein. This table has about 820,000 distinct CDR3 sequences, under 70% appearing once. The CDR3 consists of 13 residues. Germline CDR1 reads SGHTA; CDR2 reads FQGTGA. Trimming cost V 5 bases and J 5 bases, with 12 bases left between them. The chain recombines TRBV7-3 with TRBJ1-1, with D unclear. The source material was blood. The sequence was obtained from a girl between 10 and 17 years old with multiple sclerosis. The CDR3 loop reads CASSLTPGTEAFF. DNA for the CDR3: TGTGCCAGCAGCCTCACCCCGGGGACTGAAGCTTTCTTT.